Listed below are T cell receptor beta chains from one sample, sequenced in a study of control samples from healthy donors and cancer patients. TCRdb's copy holds only in-frame clones and misses some; the assay was immunoSEQ multiplex PCR. The table lists roughly 190,000 clones, 91% of them singletons. Sequencing was performed on blood. The receptors derive from a woman aged 25 to 39 in good health. The CDR3 runs from the conserved cysteine through the conserved F or W. D genes are given only for firm matches. The size field is filled for only some rows; it gives once, few, many or a size class.

TRBV28	TRBJ1-2	-	TRBD1	TGTGCCAGCAGTTTATTCCGGGGACAGCCTTCCTATGGCTACACCTTC	CASSLFRGQPSYGYTF
TRBV6-1	TRBJ2-5	-	-	TGTGCCAGCAGTGAAGCGGGGCGGGTGTACCAAGAGACCCAGTACTTC	CASSEAGRVYQETQYF
TRBV6-4	TRBJ2-7	-	-	TGTGCCAGCAGGGGGGAATACGAGCAGTACTTC	CASRGEYEQYF
TRBV19	TRBJ1-1	-	-	TGTGCCAGTAGTATCCGACTGAACACTGAAGCTTTCTTT	CASSIRLNTEAFF
TRBV3-1/TRBV3-2	TRBJ1-1	-	TRBD1	TGTGCCAGCAGCCTCGGACAGGGTAGGACTGAAGCTTTCTTT	CASSLGQGRTEAFF
TRBV6-2/TRBV6-3	TRBJ2-7	-	TRBD1	TGTGCCAGCAGTTACCCCAGGACAGGGAACTACGAGCAGTACTTC	CASSYPRTGNYEQYF
TRBV28	TRBJ2-3	once	-	TGTGCCAGCAGTTTAGGGGGCAGGACGACAGATACGCAGTATTTT	CASSLGGRTTDTQYF
TRBV18	TRBJ2-5	-	TRBD2	TGTGCCAGCTCACCACCTAATAGCGGGAGGGCGGAGACCCAGTACTTC	CASSPPNSGRAETQYF
TRBV30	TRBJ2-1	-	-	TGTGCCCGGAAAGGACGGGTATACAATGAGCAGTTCTTC	CARKGRVYNEQFF
TRBV7-2	TRBJ1-2	once	-	TGTGCCAGCAGCTTAGGGACACTACGCTACTATGGCTACACCTTC	CASSLGTLRYYGYTF
TRBV10-3	TRBJ1-1	once	TRBD1	TGTGCCATCAGGACAGGGGGCGCGAGGAACACTGAAGCTTTCTTT	CAIRTGGARNTEAFF
TRBV19	TRBJ1-2	-	TRBD1	TGTGCCAGTAGTATCGACAGGGGTTACTATGGCTACACCTTC	CASSIDRGYYGYTF
TRBV5-1	TRBJ1-6	-	-	TGCGCCAGCAGCTTCATAGGTGTGGGCACGAATTCACCCCTCCACTTT	CASSFIGVGTNSPLHF
TRBV6-5	TRBJ2-7	-	TRBD1	TGTGCCAGCAGGACCGGGACAGGGACCTACGAGCAGTACTTC	CASRTGTGTYEQYF
TRBV6-6	TRBJ2-7	-	TRBD2	TGTGCCAGTTACACCGGGACTAGCGGGGGCCACGAGCAGTACTTC	CASYTGTSGGHEQYF
TRBV14	TRBJ2-1	once	TRBD1	TGTGCCAGCAGCCAAGTTACAGGGGGACGGGGTGAGCAGTTCTTC	CASSQVTGGRGEQFF
TRBV9	TRBJ1-1	-	-	TGTGCCAGCAGCGATAACAGGTATACGAACACTGAAGCTTTCTTT	CASSDNRYTNTEAFF
TRBV30	TRBJ1-2	-	-	TGTGCCTGGAGTAGGTGGAATGGCTACACCTTC	CAWSRWNGYTF
TRBV9	TRBJ2-5	once	TRBD1	TGTGCCAGCAGCCTGGACAGGGGGGGAGAGACCCAGTACTTC	CASSLDRGGETQYF
TRBV7-9	TRBJ2-7	once	-	TGTGCCAGCAGCTCCTCTCCCTACGAGCAGTACTTC	CASSSSPYEQYF
TRBV24-1	TRBJ2-7	-	TRBD1	TGTGCCACCAGTACGACAGGGAACTCCTACGAGCAGTACTTC	CATSTTGNSYEQYF
TRBV4-3	TRBJ2-7	-	TRBD2	TGCGCCAGCAGCCAAGATAGCGGGGCCTCCTACGAGCAGTACTTC	CASSQDSGASYEQYF
TRBV7-6	TRBJ1-4	-	TRBD1	TGTGCCAGCAGCTCGACCGGGACAGGGGGGGAAAAACTGTTTTTT	CASSSTGTGGEKLFF
TRBV5-1	TRBJ1-6	-	-	TGCGCCAGCAGCTTGGACAATTCACCCCTCCACTTT	CASSLDNSPLHF
TRBV11-3	TRBJ2-1	-	TRBD1	TGTGCCAGCAGCTTATCAGGGGGTGAGCAGTTCTTC	CASSLSGGEQFF
TRBV6-5	TRBJ2-3	-	TRBD2	TGTGCCAGCAGGGCGACTAGCGGGGGTTCAGATACGCAGTATTTT	CASRATSGGSDTQYF
TRBV11-2	TRBJ1-2	-	TRBD1	TGTGCCAGCAGCTTAGTACAGGGGGCCTATGGCTACACCTTC	CASSLVQGAYGYTF
TRBV6-1	TRBJ2-1	-	TRBD1	TGTGCCAGCAGTGTGGGACAGGGTACGGGTGGGTACAATGAGCAGTTCTTC	CASSVGQGTGGYNEQFF
TRBV29-1	TRBJ1-1	-	-	TGCAGCGTTGATGTCGGGGGCACTGAAGCTTTCTTT	CSVDVGGTEAFF
TRBV4-1	TRBJ2-7	-	TRBD2	TGCGCCAGCAGCCAAGCGACTAGCGGGTCCTACGAGCAGTACTTC	CASSQATSGSYEQYF
TRBV6-5	TRBJ1-4	once	-	TGTGCCAGCGGGTCCTCCACAGGGCACAATGAAAAACTGTTTTTT	CASGSSTGHNEKLFF
TRBV5-4	TRBJ1-2	-	-	TGTGCCAGCAGCTTGGTGTCAGATAACTATGGCTACACCTTC	CASSLVSDNYGYTF
TRBV19	TRBJ1-6	-	-	TGTGCCAGTATTAAGGGGGAGCCCAATAATTCACCCCTCCACTTT	CASIKGEPNNSPLHF
TRBV12-3/TRBV12-4	TRBJ2-7	once	-	TGTGCCAGCAGTTTCGGGGCCTTCTACGAGCAGTACTTC	CASSFGAFYEQYF
TRBV6-1	TRBJ1-2	few	TRBD1	TGTGCCAGCAGTGAAGGTGGGACAGGGTACTATGGCTACACCTTC	CASSEGGTGYYGYTF
TRBV27	TRBJ1-1	-	TRBD1	TGTGCCAGCAGGCAACATTCAGGGGGCACTGAAGCTTTCTTT	CASRQHSGGTEAFF
TRBV4-1	TRBJ2-3	-	TRBD2	TGCGCCAGCCGACTGACGGGAGGGAGGACAGATACGCAGTATTTT	CASRLTGGRTDTQYF
TRBV15	TRBJ1-2	-	-	TGTGCCACCAGCAGAGATCGACAGATCTATGGCTACACCTTC	CATSRDRQIYGYTF
TRBV30	TRBJ1-1	-	TRBD1	TGTGCCTGGAGTGATCGACAGGGACGAGCTTTCTTT	CAWSDRQGRAFF
TRBV19	TRBJ2-1	-	TRBD2	TGTGCCAGTAGTATCTCGGGATTAGCGGGGAGCTCCTACAATGAGCAGTTCTTC	CASSISGLAGSSYNEQFF
TRBV9	TRBJ2-1	-	-	TGTGCCAGCAGCGTAGCGGCCAGCTCCTACAATGAGCAGTTCTTC	CASSVAASSYNEQFF
TRBV6-2/TRBV6-3	TRBJ2-7	-	TRBD2	TGTGCCAGCAGTTACATAGCGGGAGCCCACGAGCAGTACTTC	CASSYIAGAHEQYF
TRBV9	TRBJ2-2	once	TRBD2	TGTGCCAGCAGCCCCGGGACTACCAACACCGGGGAGCTGTTTTTT	CASSPGTTNTGELFF
TRBV19	TRBJ2-1	-	TRBD1	TGTGCCAGTAGTATTACAGGGGCGGGCTCCTACAATGAGCAGTTCTTC	CASSITGAGSYNEQFF
TRBV28	TRBJ1-2	-	TRBD1	TGTGCCAGCAGTTTAAGTCCAGGGGGCTATGGCTACACCTTC	CASSLSPGGYGYTF
TRBV7-2	TRBJ2-1	-	TRBD1	TGTGCCAGCAGCGGACAGGGGTGGAATGAGCAGTTCTTC	CASSGQGWNEQFF
TRBV11-3	TRBJ2-3	-	TRBD2	TGTGCCAGCAGCTTAGGGACTAGCGGGATCGCAGATACGCAGTATTTT	CASSLGTSGIADTQYF
TRBV7-3	TRBJ2-3	-	-	TGTGCCAGCAGCTTGAGAGGGTGGACCGGGACTCTCACAGATACGCAGTATTTT	CASSLRGWTGTLTDTQYF
TRBV18	TRBJ2-7	-	TRBD1	TGTGCCAGCTCACCCGGGACAGCCGTCTCCTACGAGCAGTACTTC	CASSPGTAVSYEQYF
TRBV6-2/TRBV6-3	TRBJ1-2	-	-	TGTGCCAGCAACCCCCGGGACACCACCCACTATGGCTACACCTTC	CASNPRDTTHYGYTF
TRBV2	TRBJ2-7	-	TRBD2	TGTGCCAGCAGTGGGGTCGGGGGGGGCTACGAGCAGTACTTC	CASSGVGGGYEQYF